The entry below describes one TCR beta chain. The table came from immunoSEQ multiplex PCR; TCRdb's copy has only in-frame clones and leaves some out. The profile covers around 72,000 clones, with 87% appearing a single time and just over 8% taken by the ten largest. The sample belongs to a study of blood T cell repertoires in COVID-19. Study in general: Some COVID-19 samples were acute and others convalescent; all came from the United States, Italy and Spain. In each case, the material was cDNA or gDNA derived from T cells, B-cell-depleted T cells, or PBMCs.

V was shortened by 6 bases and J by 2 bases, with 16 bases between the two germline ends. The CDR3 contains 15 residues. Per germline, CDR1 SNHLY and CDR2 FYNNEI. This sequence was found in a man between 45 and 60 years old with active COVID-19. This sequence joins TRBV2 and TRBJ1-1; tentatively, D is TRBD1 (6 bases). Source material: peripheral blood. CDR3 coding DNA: TGTGCCAGCAGCCCACAGGGTTTAGGAAACACTGAAGCTTTCTTT. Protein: CASSPQGLGNTEAFF.